The clone carrying this T cell receptor (beta chain) was detected only a few times. The data belong to a study of blood T cell repertoires in COVID-19. At the level of the study: The analysed material was cDNA or gDNA that came from T cells, B-cell-depleted T cells, or PBMCs.

Germline loops: CDR1 KGHDR, CDR2 SFDVKD. V lost 3 bases to trimming and J lost 7 bases; unmatched junction nucleotides: 8. This CDR3 contains 15 residues. Assay: immunoSEQ multiplex PCR; the TCRdb copy retains only in-frame clones and omits some. The data hold about 64,000 clones, with just over 85% observed a single time. The TCR comes from a man aged 40-49 years with acute or convalescent COVID-19. The material sequenced was peripheral blood. V and J are TRBV24-1 and TRBJ2-7; 10 nucleotides line up with TRBD1. The CDR3 spells CATSDPGTGAGEQYF. In DNA form, the CDR3 reads TGTGCCACCAGTGATCCCGGGACAGGGGCAGGGGAGCAGTACTTC.